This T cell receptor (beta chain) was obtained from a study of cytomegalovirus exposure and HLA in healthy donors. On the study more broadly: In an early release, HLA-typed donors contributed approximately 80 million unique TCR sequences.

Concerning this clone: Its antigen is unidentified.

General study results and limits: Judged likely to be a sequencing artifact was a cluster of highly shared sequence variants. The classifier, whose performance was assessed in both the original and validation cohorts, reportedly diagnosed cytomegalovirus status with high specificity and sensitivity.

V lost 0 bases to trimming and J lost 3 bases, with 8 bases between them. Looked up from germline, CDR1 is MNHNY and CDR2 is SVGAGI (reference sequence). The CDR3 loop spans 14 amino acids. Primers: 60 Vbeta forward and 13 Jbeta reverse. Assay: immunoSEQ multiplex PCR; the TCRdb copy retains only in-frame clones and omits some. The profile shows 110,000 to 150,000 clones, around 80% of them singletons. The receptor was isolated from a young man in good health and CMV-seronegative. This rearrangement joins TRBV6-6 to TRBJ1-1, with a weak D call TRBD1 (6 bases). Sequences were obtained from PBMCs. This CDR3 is CASSYSGADTEAFF. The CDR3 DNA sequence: TGTGCCAGCAGTTACTCGGGGGCAGACACTGAAGCTTTCTTT.